This entry describes one T cell receptor beta chain. Many counts were recorded for this clonotype. What antigen it recognizes has not been identified. No base-level quality is on record; no much larger clone is a single base apart. Reading from cysteine to phenylalanine, the CDR3 counts 18 amino acids. Only the CDR3 part of the read is kept: 54 bases, read in frame from the first base. V is cut back by 5 bases and J by 5 bases, with 16 bases in the junction unmatched. CDR1 and CDR2, looked up from the germline V gene, are MNHEY and SVGEGT. These data are taken from a study of T cells in Graves' hyperthyroidism and ophthalmopathy (dated by TCRdb to the late 2010s). Regarding the study in general: Peripheral blood samples were taken at the time of initial diagnosis, prior to any treatment. To identify distinguishing TCR V-J signatures, a discovery cohort of some 100 patients was used, comprising some 45 with Graves' ophthalmopathy and around 57 with stable Graves' hyperthyroidism. For training and testing, the approximately 92 patients in the discovery cohort were randomly divided in a 7:3 ratio. After blood sampling, hyperthyroidism patients were treated with methimazole at a starting dose of 30 mg daily, and ophthalmopathy patients were treated with high-dose intravenous methylprednisolone. The paper describes TCR Vbeta CDR3 sequencing of around 130 peripheral blood samples, made up of 43 ophthalmopathy patients, some 80 hyperthyroidism patients and 17 progressor patients. Thyroid tissue and blood T-cell repertoires from roughly 6 Graves' hyperthyroidism patients were also compared in the study. An independent validation cohort of under 20 hyperthyroidism patients and about 15 patients who later progressed to ophthalmopathy tested prospective prediction of ophthalmopathy.

Ophthalmopathy patients had moderately to severely active disease, with a Clinical Activity Score of 3 or more, a NOSPECS grade of 4 or more, and a disease duration of less than 3 months. Patients with uncontrolled infections, other autoimmune diseases, pregnancy or lactation were excluded. Diagnoses relied on clinical symptoms, serum thyroxine and TRAb, thyroid ultrasound and orbital computed tomography. PBMCs were separated from roughly 10 ml of fresh peripheral blood using Ficoll-Paque density gradient centrifugation. Total RNA was extracted with Trizol reagent, and quality was checked on an Agilent 2100 Bioanalyzer. Study-level results and caveats: In validation, the model predicted progression to ophthalmopathy a median of 6.5 months before onset, with roughly 71% sensitivity and about 75% specificity. Most expanded thyroid clonotypes (frequency above 0.001) were also detected in blood, a finding suggesting that blood repertoires may reflect thyroid immune responses. No statistical method was used to fix the sample size in advance, and group allocation was not hidden from the investigators. Ophthalmopathy was separated from stable hyperthyroidism by a 13 V-J signature model, with about 86% sensitivity and approximately 81% specificity obtained in cross-validation and 80%/75% obtained in testing.

Amplification of TCR beta CDR3 regions was carried out from RNA transcripts. The TCR CDR3 was subjected to a first round of RT-PCR using the HTBI primer set and the Qiagen OneStep RT-PCR kit. Libraries were constructed in a second round of multiplex PCR, after which size selection and purification were performed. Sequencing of the libraries was done on an Illumina HiSeq2000 using paired-end 100 bp reads. Per the original workflow: SOAPnuke was used to process the raw data, with reads discarded if the reads contained adapters or uncalled bases, had a mean Phred below 15, or lacked an exact constant-primer or identifier match. High-quality paired reads were merged using COPE v1.2.5, and each unique nucleotide sequence was defined as a clonotype. MiTCR v1.1 was used to align the clonotypes against IMGT TRBV, TRBD and TRBJ reference segments. Only V-J combinations with frequency above 0.0001, covering 99% to 99.2% of repertoires, were analysed. A TCS score was defined as the ratio between F50 (clonal expansion) and ExV (chaos), using BLOSUM62-based TCRdist between CDR3 peptides within each V-J. Welch's t-statistics and random forest reduced roughly 530 V-J features to 10 to 15, which were used in a naive Bayes classifier (R e1071). The public reads were reprocessed in TCRdb via fastp at Q25 and MiXCR, keeping in-frame beta chains. When rows share a CDR3 protein, they turn into one entry using the most common DNA and genes. The V and J calls and clone size come from TCRdb's table, not from the authors' own analysis. Recorded for this sample are 530,000 or so distinct CDR3 sequences; 15% to 20% of them occurred a single time. The ten most abundant clones make up approximately 15% of the sample.

The chain joins TRBV6-2 or TRBV6-3 to TRBJ2-2; the central 8 bases match TRBD1. This receptor was obtained from a woman aged 18-29 years with Graves' ophthalmopathy. Sequencing input: blood. The CDR3 reads as follows: CASSGRLGQGPLTGELFF. The DNA sequence is as follows: TGTGCCAGCAGTGGGCGTCTCGGACAGGGTCCTCTGACCGGGGAGCTGTTTTTT.